The count of the clone carrying this T cell receptor (beta chain) is one. As yet, its antigen is unknown. The CDR3 is made up of 16 amino acids. V lost 4 bases to trimming and J lost 3 bases; unmatched junction nucleotides: 9. Germline CDR1 LNHDA, CDR2 SQIVND (reference sequence). The data are from a study of cytomegalovirus exposure and HLA in healthy donors. Broader study findings: The authors later found most CMV-associated TCR beta chains appeared HLA-restricted. About 87% or about 30% of the time was how often most TCR beta V segments were productive, according to an earlier analysis. In a later analysis, at a false discovery rate of 0.05, 17,000 or so TCR beta sequences matched HLA alleles.

A multiplex PCR was run with 60 Vbeta primers and 13 Jbeta primers. The data were produced by immunoSEQ multiplex PCR, yet TCRdb's version contains in-frame clones alone and is incomplete. Of 130,000 or so clones listed, roughly four fifths were seen once; the top ten hold 1.9%. Unrecorded immune exposures were likely, despite nominal health at sampling. Sequenced input: PBMCs. V and J are TRBV19 and TRBJ2-1, with 7 bases fitting TRBD2. The TCR originated in a woman aged 40 to 50 in good health and CMV-seronegative. CDR3 sequence reads: CASSKELAVGYNEQFF. The DNA of the CDR3 is TGTGCCAGTAGTAAGGAGCTAGCGGTTGGCTACAATGAGCAGTTCTTC.